This passage covers 3 T cell receptor beta chains from one sample sequenced in a study of blood T cell repertoires in COVID-19. The table came from immunoSEQ multiplex PCR; TCRdb's copy has only in-frame clones and leaves some out. The repertoire holds 110,000 or so clones, with about 90% as singletons. Sample: peripheral blood. The receptors were sampled from a woman between 45 and 65 years old with acute or convalescent COVID-19.

The chain joins TRBV5-5 to TRBJ2-5; D gene ambiguous. With 0 bases removed from V and 5 bases from J, the gap between germline ends came to 8 bases. This CDR3 has 13 residues. Germline V gene sequence: CDR1 SGHKS, CDR2 YYEKEE (reference sequence). In nucleotides, the CDR3 is TGTGCCAGCAGCTTGGCGAGTGTGGAGACCCAGTACTTC. Translated: CASSLASVETQYF.

This chain connects TRBV9 to TRBJ1-6, with D uncertain. Trimming removed 0 bases from V and 10 bases from J, with 14 bases in between. CDR3 length: 15 amino acids. CDR1 is SGDLS and CDR2 is YYNGEE in the germline V gene. The CDR3 DNA is TGTGCCAGCAGCGTAGGGGGTGGGGAGGGATCACCCCTCCACTTT. Protein sequence: CASSVGGGEGSPLHF.

The chain uses TRBV5-6 and TRBJ2-3, with TRBD2 matching 7 bases. The trim removed 4 bases at V and 1 base at J, leaving 9 bases unmatched. CDR1 SGHDT and CDR2 YYEEEE come from the germline V gene. The CDR3 has 16 residues. CDR3 region: CASSADRGVRTDTQYF. DNA for the CDR3: TGTGCCAGCAGCGCGGATCGGGGGGTCCGCACAGATACGCAGTATTTT. The complete variable domain, with remaining parts taken from reference TRBV5-6 and TRBJ2-3, reads DAGVTQSPTHLIKTRGQQVTLRCSPKSGHDTVSWYQQALGQGPQFIFQYYEEEERQRGNFPDRFSGHQFPNYSSELNVNALLLGDSALYLCASSADRGVRTDTQYFGPGTRLTVL.